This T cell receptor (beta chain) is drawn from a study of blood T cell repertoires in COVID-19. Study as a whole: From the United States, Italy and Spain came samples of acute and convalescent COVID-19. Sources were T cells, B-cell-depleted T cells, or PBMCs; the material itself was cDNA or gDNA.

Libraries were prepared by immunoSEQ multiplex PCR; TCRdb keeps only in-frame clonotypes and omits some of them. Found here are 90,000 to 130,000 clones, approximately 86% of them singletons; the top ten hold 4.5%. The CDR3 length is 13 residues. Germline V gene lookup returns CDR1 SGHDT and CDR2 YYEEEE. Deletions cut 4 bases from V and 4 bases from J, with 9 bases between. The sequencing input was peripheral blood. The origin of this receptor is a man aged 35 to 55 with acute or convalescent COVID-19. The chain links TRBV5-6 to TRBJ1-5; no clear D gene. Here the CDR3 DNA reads TGTGCCAGCAGCACCAGTCCAAATCAGCCCCAGCATTTT. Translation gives CASSTSPNQPQHF.